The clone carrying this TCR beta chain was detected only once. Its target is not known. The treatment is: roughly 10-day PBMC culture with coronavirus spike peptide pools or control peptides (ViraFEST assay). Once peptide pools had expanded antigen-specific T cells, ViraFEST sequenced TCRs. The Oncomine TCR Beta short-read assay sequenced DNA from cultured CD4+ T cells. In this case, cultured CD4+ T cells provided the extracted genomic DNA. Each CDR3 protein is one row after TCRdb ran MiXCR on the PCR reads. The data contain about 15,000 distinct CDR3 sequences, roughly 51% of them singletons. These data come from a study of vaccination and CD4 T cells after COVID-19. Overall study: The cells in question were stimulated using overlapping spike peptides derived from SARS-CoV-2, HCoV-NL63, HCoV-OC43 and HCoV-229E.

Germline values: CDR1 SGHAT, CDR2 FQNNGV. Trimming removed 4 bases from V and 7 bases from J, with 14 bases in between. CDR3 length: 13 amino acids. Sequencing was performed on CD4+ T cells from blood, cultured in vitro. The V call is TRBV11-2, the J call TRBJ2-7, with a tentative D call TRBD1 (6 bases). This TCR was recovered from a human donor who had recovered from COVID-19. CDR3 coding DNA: TGTGCCAGCAGCTCAGGACAGAGGATTGAGCAGTACTTC. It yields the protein CASSSGQRIEQYF. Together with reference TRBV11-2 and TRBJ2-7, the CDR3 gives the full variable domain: EAGVAQSPRYKIIEKRQSVAFWCNPISGHATLYWYQQILGQGPKLLIQFQNNGVVDDSQLPKDRFSAERLKGVDSTLKIQPAKLEDSAVYLCASSSGQRIEQYFGPGTRLTVT.